This TCR beta chain was profiled in a study of T cell responses to AZD1222 COVID-19 vaccine. The germline CDR1 and CDR2 sequences are SGHRS and YFSETQ. With V trimmed by 0 bases and J by 5 bases, 13 bases remained unmatched. This CDR3 comprises 18 residues. Sequencing was performed with immunoSEQ multiplex PCR; in TCRdb, only in-frame clones are kept and a portion is missing. The sample contains about 110,000 clones, about 81% of which appear only once. Study observations and caveats: Most donors were white British, females outnumbered males, and clonal diversity was possibly underestimated.

Concerning this clone itself: What it recognizes is unknown.

V is TRBV5-1 and J is TRBJ2-3, with TRBD1 matching over 9 bases. Sample: peripheral blood, taken on day 0 of AZD1222 vaccination. The clonotype comes from an adult in good health. As DNA, the CDR3 is TGCGCCAGCAGCTTGGCCGTTCAGACAGGGGGGCATGGAGATACGCAGTATTTT. Translation gives CASSLAVQTGGHGDTQYF.